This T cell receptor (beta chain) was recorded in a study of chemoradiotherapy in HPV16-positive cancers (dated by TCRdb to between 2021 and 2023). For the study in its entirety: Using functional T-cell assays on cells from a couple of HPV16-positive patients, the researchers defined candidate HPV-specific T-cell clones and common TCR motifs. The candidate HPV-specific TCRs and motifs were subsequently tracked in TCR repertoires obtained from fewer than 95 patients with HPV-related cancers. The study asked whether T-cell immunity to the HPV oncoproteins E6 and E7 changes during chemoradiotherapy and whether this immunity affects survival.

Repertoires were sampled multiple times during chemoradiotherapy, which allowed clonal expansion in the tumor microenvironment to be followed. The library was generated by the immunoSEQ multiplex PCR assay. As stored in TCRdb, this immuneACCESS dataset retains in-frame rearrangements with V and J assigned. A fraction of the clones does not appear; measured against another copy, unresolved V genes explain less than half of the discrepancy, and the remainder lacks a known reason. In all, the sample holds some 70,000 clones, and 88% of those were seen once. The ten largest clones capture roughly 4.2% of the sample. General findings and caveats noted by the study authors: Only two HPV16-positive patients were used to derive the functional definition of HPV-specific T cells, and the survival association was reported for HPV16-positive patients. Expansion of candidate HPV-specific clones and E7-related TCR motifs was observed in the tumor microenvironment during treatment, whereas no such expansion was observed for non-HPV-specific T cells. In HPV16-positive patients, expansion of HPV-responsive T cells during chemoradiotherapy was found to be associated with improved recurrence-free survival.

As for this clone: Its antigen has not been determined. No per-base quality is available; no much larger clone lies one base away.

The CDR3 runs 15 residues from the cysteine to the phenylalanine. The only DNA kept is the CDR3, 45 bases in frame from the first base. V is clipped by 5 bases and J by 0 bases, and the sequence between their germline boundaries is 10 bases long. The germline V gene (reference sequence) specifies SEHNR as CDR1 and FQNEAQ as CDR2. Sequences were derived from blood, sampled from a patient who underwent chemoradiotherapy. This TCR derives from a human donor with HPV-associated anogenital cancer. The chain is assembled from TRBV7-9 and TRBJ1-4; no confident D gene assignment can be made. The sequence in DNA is TGTGCCAGCAGCCTCGGGGAGACAACTAATGAAAAACTGTTTTTT. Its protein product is CASSLGETTNEKLFF. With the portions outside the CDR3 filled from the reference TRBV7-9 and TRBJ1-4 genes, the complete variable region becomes DTGVSQNPRHKITKRGQNVTFRCDPISEHNRLYWYRQTLGQGPEFLTYFQNEAQLEKSRLLSDRFSAERPKGSFSTLEIQRTEQGDSAMYLCASSLGETTNEKLFFGSGTQLSVL.